This paragraph reports one TCR beta chain. This record belongs to a study of identical twins. The CDR3 covers 17 residues. CDR1 is DFQATT and CDR2 is SNEGSKA in the germline V gene (reference sequence). J gave up 7 bases and V 0 bases, and 10 bases lay outside the gene matches. TCRdb re-called the 5' RACE reads with MiXCR, one entry per CDR3 protein. The table has some 240,000 distinct CDR3 sequences, more than 9% seen once. Material for sequencing was memory T cells sorted from blood. The TCR originated in a man over 45 in good health. This chain connects TRBV20-1 to TRBJ2-1; TRBD2 matches at 12 bases. CDR3 residues: CSARDLLAGGPENEQFF. CDR3 nucleotides: TGCAGTGCTAGAGATTTGCTAGCGGGGGGGCCAGAGAATGAGCAGTTCTTC.